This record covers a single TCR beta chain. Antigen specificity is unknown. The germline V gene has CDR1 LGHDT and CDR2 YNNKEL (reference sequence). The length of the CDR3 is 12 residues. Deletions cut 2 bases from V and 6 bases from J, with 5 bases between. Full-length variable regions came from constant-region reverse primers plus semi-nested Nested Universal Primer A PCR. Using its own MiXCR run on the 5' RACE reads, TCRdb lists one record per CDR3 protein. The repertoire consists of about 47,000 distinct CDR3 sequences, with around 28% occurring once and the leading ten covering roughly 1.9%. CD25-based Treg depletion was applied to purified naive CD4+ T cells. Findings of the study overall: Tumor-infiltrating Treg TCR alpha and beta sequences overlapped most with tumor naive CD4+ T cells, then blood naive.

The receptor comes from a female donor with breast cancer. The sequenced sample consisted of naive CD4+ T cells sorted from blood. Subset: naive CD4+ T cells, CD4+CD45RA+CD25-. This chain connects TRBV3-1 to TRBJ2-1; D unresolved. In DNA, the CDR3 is TGTGCCAGCAGCCAACACTTCAATGAGCAGTTCTTC. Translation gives CASSQHFNEQFF.